This passage covers 8 T cell receptor beta chains from one sample sequenced in a study of blood T cell repertoires in COVID-19. Here immunoSEQ multiplex PCR was the method, and the copy in TCRdb shows in-frame clones only, minus some. Among 200,000 to 250,000 clones listed, about four fifths were seen once. Sequenced: PBMCs or T cells enriched from blood (not recorded which). These receptor sequences come from a woman aged 45-65 years with acute COVID-19.

CDR3 in amino acids: CASSAERGVWGQGKNEQFF. CDR3 in DNA: TGTGCCAGCAGCGCCGAGAGGGGGGTTTGGGGACAGGGGAAGAATGAGCAGTTCTTC. The V gene is TRBV9, the J gene TRBJ2-1; 10 bases line up with TRBD1. Germline V gene sequence: CDR1 SGDLS, CDR2 YYNGEE. The length of the CDR3 is 19 residues. Germline trimming cut 3 bases from V and 7 bases from J; bases unmatched to any gene: 19.

This clone was observed at least ten times. The rearrangement links TRBV14 to TRBJ1-2, with TRBD1 matching over 9 bases. Germline trimming cut 1 base from V and 7 bases from J; bases unmatched to any gene: 1. The germline CDR1 and CDR2 sequences are SGHDN and FVKESK. The CDR3 spans 13 residues. CDR3 region: CASSQVTGGGYTF. DNA of the CDR3: TGTGCCAGCAGCCAAGTGACAGGGGGTGGCTACACCTTC.

The J gene is TRBJ2-5, the V gene TRBV4-1, with 7 bases identical to TRBD2. The CDR3 covers 16 residues. V was pared by 0 bases and J by 3 bases, with 7 bases of the junction left unmatched. In germline, CDR1 is MGHRA, CDR2 YSYEKL. CDR3 DNA: TGCGCCAGCAGCCAAGATTTGGGAGGGCCGAAAGAGACCCAGTACTTC. Its protein product is CASSQDLGGPKETQYF.

The V gene is TRBV2, the J gene TRBJ1-1; perhaps TRBD1 as D (6 bases). With 4 bases removed from V and 5 bases from J, the gap between germline ends came to 11 bases. In germline, CDR1 is SNHLY, CDR2 FYNNEI. The CDR3 has 13 residues. The CDR3 nucleotides read TGTGCCAGCAGTGGGGGGCGAAGAACTGAAGCTTTCTTT. It yields the protein CASSGGRRTEAFF.

Comments on this clone: Additional DNA sequences in this sample encode the identical CDR3. The rearrangement joins TRBV5-1 to TRBJ1-2; 7 bases fit TRBD1. Germline CDR1 is SGHRS and CDR2 is YFSETQ. Trimming took 0 bases from V and 2 from J; bases not matched to a gene: 1. This CDR3 is 14 amino acids long. The CDR3 DNA reads TGCGCCAGCAGCTTGGACAGGGGAAACTATGGCTACACCTTC. It encodes CASSLDRGNYGYTF.

As to this clone: Since a much larger clone is just one base distant, this may be a read error. The CDR3, as DNA: TGTGCCAGCAGCTTAGGGACAGGGAACTATGGCTACACCTTC. This gives the protein CASSLGTGNYGYTF. The chain has TRBV7-2 and TRBJ1-2; 8 nucleotides line up with TRBD1. CDR3 length: 14 residues. V was clipped by 1 base and J by 2 bases; unmatched bases: 0. Germline loops: CDR1 SGHTA, CDR2 FQGNSA.

J is TRBJ1-1 and V is TRBV7-2; TRBD1 is a possible D gene (5 bases). Per germline, CDR1 SGHTA and CDR2 FQGNSA. This CDR3 comprises 14 residues. V was pared by 3 bases and J by 2 bases, with 10 bases between. The CDR3 region has the DNA TGTGCCAGCAGCTTCGCTCAGGGAAACACTGAAGCTTTCTTT. It encodes CASSFAQGNTEAFF.

The chain joins TRBV5-6 to TRBJ1-3; D might be TRBD1 (6 bases). Germline CDR1 reads SGHDT; CDR2 reads YYEEEE. The V end lost 0 bases, the J end lost 4 bases, and 11 bases lay between the germline ends. The CDR3 length is 15 residues. The CDR3 coding sequence is TGTGCCAGCAGCTTGGGACAGGTAGCCGGAAACACCATATATTTT. This encodes CASSLGQVAGNTIYF.